This TCR beta chain was obtained from a study of T cells in localized non-small cell lung cancer. As concerns this clone: The antigen is not known.

CDR3 length equals 15 residues. Germline-derived CDR1 and CDR2 are MNHEY and SMNVEV (reference sequence). The J segment lost 4 bases and the V segment lost 3 bases, leaving 6 bases of the junction unmatched. Study conclusions and caveats: Adjacent lung held a median roughly 50 of the top 100 tumor clones. Because only a single region of the tumor was sequenced, heterogeneity remains possible. Tumor showed lower T cell clonality than uninvolved adjacent lung, where it was highest.

Repertoires were generated with immunoSEQ multiplex PCR, while TCRdb's copy carries only in-frame clones and drops some. The sample yields about 52,000 clones, about 88% seen once. The chain combines TRBV27 with TRBJ1-5; 7 bases fit TRBD1. This clonotype was obtained from a female donor with stage II lung adenocarcinoma. The source was PBMCs, collected before any cancer treatment. In DNA form, the CDR3 reads TGTGCCAGCAGTTTTACAGGGGTTGGGAATCAGCCCCAGCATTTT. It is translated as CASSFTGVGNQPQHF.